These T cell receptor beta chains were read from a single sample in a study of blood T cell repertoires in COVID-19. The assay was immunoSEQ multiplex PCR, and TCRdb's table has in-frame clones only and misses some. This sample carries about 83,000 clones, roughly 76% of them seen once, and the ten largest clones take around 20%. The material sequenced was peripheral blood. These TCRs come from a woman older than 75 with active or convalescent COVID-19. Both conserved end residues are part of each CDR3. The D gene is left open where the match is weak. Size tells how often a clone was seen (once, few, many) or the class of an expanded clone, and some rows leave it out.

clone_size j_call v_call d_call cdr3_nt cdr3_aa
NA TRBJ2-5 TRBV19 NA TGTGCCAGTAGCCCGAGGGCAGGGGTAGAGACCCAGTACTTC CASSPRAGVETQYF
NA TRBJ1-3 TRBV5-1 NA TGCGCCAGCAGCTTGGGGCCCCCGTCTGGAAACACCATATATTTT CASSLGPPSGNTIYF
NA TRBJ1-5 TRBV9 TRBD1 TGTGCCAGCAGCGCTACAGGGGACGGCAATCAGCCCCAGCATTTT CASSATGDGNQPQHF
NA TRBJ1-1 TRBV27 NA TGTGCCAGCAGTTTTGGTCGTGGAGGCACTGAAGCTTTCTTT CASSFGRGGTEAFF
NA TRBJ2-7 TRBV10-3 NA TGTGCCATCAGGCAGGGGTTCGACGAGCAGTACTTC CAIRQGFDEQYF
NA TRBJ1-6 TRBV1 NA TGCACCAGCAGCCATGAGACAGGGGCCTATAATTCACCCCTCCACTTT CTSSHETGAYNSPLHF
few TRBJ1-1 TRBV6-5 TRBD1 TGTGCCAGCAGAGGACAGGGGGGGACTGAAGCTTTCTTT CASRGQGGTEAFF
few TRBJ2-7 TRBV7-2 NA TGTGCCAGCAGCCAGTCCCACGAGCAGTACTTC CASSQSHEQYF
NA TRBJ1-1 TRBV7-2 NA TGTGCCAGCAGCTCCCGGGGCAGGGGCTCTGAAGCTTTCTTT CASSSRGRGSEAFF
NA TRBJ1-2 TRBV30 NA TGTGCCTGGATTGGCCCTAACTATGGCTACACCTTC CAWIGPNYGYTF
NA TRBJ2-1 TRBV19 TRBD2 TGTGCCAGTAGTGTACAGATAGCGGGGGGGTACAATGAGCAGTTCTTC CASSVQIAGGYNEQFF
NA TRBJ1-1 TRBV20-1 NA TGCAGTGCTAGTAGGACACCGAACACTGAAGCTTTCTTT CSASRTPNTEAFF
NA TRBJ2-7 TRBV7-9 NA TGTGCCAGCAGCTTGGCCGACAGGAACTACGAGCAGTACTTC CASSLADRNYEQYF
NA TRBJ1-5 TRBV27 NA TGTGCCAGCAGACAGGGAAGCAGCAATCAGCCCCAGCATTTT CASRQGSSNQPQHF
once TRBJ1-1 TRBV5-5 TRBD1 TGTGCCAACGAGACAGGGGAGGGCACTGAAGCTTTCTTT CANETGEGTEAFF
NA TRBJ2-2 TRBV4-3 NA TGCGCCAGCAGCCAAGGGAGGGGCACCGGGGAGCTGTTTTTT CASSQGRGTGELFF
NA TRBJ2-7 TRBV19 TRBD1 TGTGCCAGTAGTATCCTTCCGGGACAGAGCTCCTACGAGCAGTACTTC CASSILPGQSSYEQYF
NA TRBJ1-2 TRBV5-5 TRBD1 TGTGCCAGCAGCTTGCCTACAGGGGGAAACGGCTACACCTTC CASSLPTGGNGYTF
NA TRBJ2-3 TRBV6-2/TRBV6-3 NA TGTGCCAGCAGTTACCTAAGGGGATATCCGCAGTATTTT CASSYLRGYPQYF
NA TRBJ2-3 TRBV5-6 TRBD2 TGTGCCAGCAGCTGGCTAGCGGGGGGCCTCACAGATACGCAGTATTTT CASSWLAGGLTDTQYF
few TRBJ2-7 TRBV19 NA TGTGCCAGTAGTAACCCAGGAAACTACGAGCAGTACTTC CASSNPGNYEQYF
NA TRBJ1-6 TRBV6-5 NA TGTGCCAGCAGTTACCGCGACAGATATAATTCACCCCTCCACTTT CASSYRDRYNSPLHF
few TRBJ2-2 TRBV24-1 TRBD1 TGTGCCACCAGTGAACATCCCGGGACAGGGAGAACCGGGGAGCTGTTTTTT CATSEHPGTGRTGELFF
NA TRBJ2-7 TRBV28 NA TGTGCCAGCAGTTTGGGGGAACAGGGCTCCTACGAGCAGTACTTC CASSLGEQGSYEQYF
few TRBJ2-2 TRBV10-1 NA TGCGCCAGCAGTGGTAAACAGAACACCGGGGAGCTGTTTTTT CASSGKQNTGELFF
NA TRBJ1-2 TRBV6-5 TRBD1 TGTGCCAGCGGACCGGGACAGGCGTTAGTTGGCTACACCTTC CASGPGQALVGYTF
once TRBJ1-5 TRBV19 NA TGTGCCAGTAGTCGGGGGGGGGAGGATCAGCCCCAGCATTTT CASSRGGEDQPQHF
NA TRBJ1-6 TRBV18 TRBD1 TGTGCCAGCTCACCGGAGGACAGGGCCTATAATTCACCCCTCCACTTT CASSPEDRAYNSPLHF